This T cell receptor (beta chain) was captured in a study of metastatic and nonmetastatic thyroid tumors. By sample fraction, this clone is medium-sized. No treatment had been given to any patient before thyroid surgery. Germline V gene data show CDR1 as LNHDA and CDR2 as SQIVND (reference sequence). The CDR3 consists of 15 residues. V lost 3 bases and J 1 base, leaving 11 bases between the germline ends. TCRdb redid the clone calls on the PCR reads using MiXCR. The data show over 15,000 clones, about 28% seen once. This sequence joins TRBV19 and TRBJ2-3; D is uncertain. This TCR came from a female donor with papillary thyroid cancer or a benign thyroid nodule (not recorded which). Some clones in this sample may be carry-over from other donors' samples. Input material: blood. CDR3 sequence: CASSIGPPRTDTQYF. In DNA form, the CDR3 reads TGTGCCAGTAGTATCGGGCCTCCCCGCACAGATACGCAGTATTTT. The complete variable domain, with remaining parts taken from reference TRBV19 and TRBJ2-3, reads DGGITQSPKYLFRKEGQNVTLSCEQNLNHDAMYWYRQDPGQGLRLIYYSQIVNDFQKGDIAEGYSVSREKKESFPLTVTSAQKNPTAFYLCASSIGPPRTDTQYFGPGTRLTVL.